These T cell receptor beta chains were read from a single sample in a study of cytomegalovirus exposure and HLA in healthy donors. Clones were sequenced by immunoSEQ multiplex PCR, and TCRdb holds only the in-frame ones, with some missing. The sample records around 200,000 clones, around 89% being singletons. The sequencing sample was made of PBMCs. These receptors came from a woman aged 18-35 years in good health and CMV-seronegative. Each CDR3 is given without its conserved first and last residue. Size is stated for part of the rows, as once, few or many counts, or as a class when the clone is expanded.

TRBJ1-5 | TRBV19 | NA | ASSREGAQPQH
TRBJ2-7 | TRBV6-6 | NA | ASSRQGLSSKEQY
TRBJ2-1 | TRBV9 | NA | ASSGLEDNEQF
TRBJ2-5 | TRBV7-9 | NA | ASRGQGAKDDGQETQY
TRBJ1-3 | TRBV7-9 | NA | SSSYQQGNAGNTIY
TRBJ2-3 | TRBV5-4 | once | ASSLARKGSTDTQY
TRBJ1-1 | TRBV11-2 | once | ASSLDRGSSAF
TRBJ1-1 | TRBV20-1 | NA | SARGAPEAF
TRBJ1-1 | TRBV19 | NA | ASILPGGLTEAF
TRBJ1-2 | TRBV29-1 | NA | SGGQTTYGYT
TRBJ1-2 | TRBV30 | NA | AWSADYGYT
TRBJ1-1 | TRBV4-2 | NA | ASSQGTGDSTLNTEAF
TRBJ2-1 | TRBV7-2 | NA | ASKRSAANEQF
TRBJ2-1 | TRBV12-5 | NA | ASGLTAGTRMPNEQF
TRBJ2-7 | TRBV6-6 | NA | ASSPTGVREQY
TRBJ1-3 | TRBV5-1 | NA | ASSLEGTDTGNTIY
TRBJ1-2 | TRBV6-5 | NA | ASSYSEGVNYGYT
TRBJ2-5 | TRBV15 | NA | ATSRDPRKETQY
TRBJ2-5 | TRBV2 | NA | ASSATSGGAETQY
TRBJ2-7 | TRBV7-2 | NA | ASSLGRFEQY
TRBJ1-5 | TRBV27 | NA | ASSYAGTGGNQPQH
TRBJ2-7 | TRBV7-2 | NA | ASSLVQTTVTVIHEQY
TRBJ2-1 | TRBV30 | NA | AWRETGSSYNEQF
TRBJ1-4 | TRBV7-9 | NA | ASSFGGSPSEKLF
TRBJ2-7 | TRBV7-8 | NA | ASSYRGLSSYEQY
TRBJ1-2 | TRBV9 | NA | ASSPRGGQPGYT
TRBJ1-5 | TRBV7-9 | NA | ASSSWSRPQH
TRBJ2-7 | TRBV7-2 | once | ASSQTAGGSYEQY
TRBJ1-1 | TRBV7-9 | NA | ASSKLTGFREAF
TRBJ1-2 | TRBV2 | NA | ASSETEGQGMFYGYT
TRBJ1-1 | TRBV29-1 | NA | SVEGRAF
TRBJ1-1 | TRBV25-1 | NA | ASSATRVNTEAF
TRBJ1-4 | TRBV4-3 | once | ASSQAPVYNEKLF
TRBJ1-2 | TRBV7-9 | few | ASSLSGFGYT
TRBJ1-1 | TRBV9 | NA | ASSVGKGGSRTEAF
TRBJ2-1 | TRBV10-3 | NA | AISETGKGNEQF
TRBJ2-3 | TRBV10-1 | NA | ASSPGLARDTQY
TRBJ2-1 | TRBV6-6 | NA | ASSALAGARGHEQF
TRBJ2-2 | TRBV5-6 | NA | ASSLGGTDLNTGELF
TRBJ2-5 | TRBV7-2 | NA | ASSLHGPRYRGRETQY
TRBJ1-2 | TRBV15 | NA | ATSRDLVRAYGYT